This T cell receptor beta chain is from a study of control samples from healthy donors and cancer patients. Method: immunoSEQ multiplex PCR; TCRdb's copy keeps in-frame clones and lacks some. The data show roughly 160,000 clones, over 95% seen once. The CDR3 is made up of 15 amino acids. Germline CDR1 SGHRS, CDR2 YFSETQ. V lost 0 bases, J lost 1 base, and 4 bases stayed unmatched. This clone has only one observation. The sequenced sample consisted of blood. The V call is TRBV5-1, the J call TRBJ2-7, with 7 bases matching TRBD1. This clonotype originated in a woman aged 25 to 39 in good health. CDR3 nucleotide sequence: TGCGCCAGCAGCTTGGGGGCAGGGGGTTCCTACGAGCAGTACTTC. Residues: CASSLGAGGSYEQYF.